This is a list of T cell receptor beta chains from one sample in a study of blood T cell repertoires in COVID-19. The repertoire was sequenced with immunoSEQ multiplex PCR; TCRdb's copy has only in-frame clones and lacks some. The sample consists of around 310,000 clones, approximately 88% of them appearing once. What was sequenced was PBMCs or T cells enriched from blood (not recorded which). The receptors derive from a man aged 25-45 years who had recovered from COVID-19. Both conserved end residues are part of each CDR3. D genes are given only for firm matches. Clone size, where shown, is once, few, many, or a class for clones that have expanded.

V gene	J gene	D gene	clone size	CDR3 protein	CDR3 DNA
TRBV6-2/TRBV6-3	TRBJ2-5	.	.	CASSYTGNRETQYF	TGTGCCAGCAGTTATACAGGGAATCGAGAGACCCAGTACTTC
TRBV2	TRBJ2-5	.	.	CASRFRGIQETQYF	TGTGCCAGCCGGTTTCGGGGTATCCAAGAGACCCAGTACTTC
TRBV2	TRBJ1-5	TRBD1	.	CASTQPAGTGGNQPQHF	TGTGCCAGCACCCAGCCCGCCGGGACAGGGGGCAATCAGCCCCAGCATTTT
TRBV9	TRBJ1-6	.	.	CASSGGKDGVFPLHF	TGTGCCAGCAGCGGGGGAAAGGACGGGGTTTTCCCCCTCCACTTT
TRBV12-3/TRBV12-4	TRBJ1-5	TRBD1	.	CASRGTGGEPQHF	TGTGCCAGCAGAGGGACAGGGGGCGAACCCCAGCATTTT
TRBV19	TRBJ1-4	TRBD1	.	CASRIFRDRDGSTNEKLFF	TGTGCCAGTAGAATCTTCCGGGACAGGGATGGTTCGACTAATGAAAAACTGTTTTTT
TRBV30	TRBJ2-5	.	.	CAWKSRDYQETQYF	TGTGCCTGGAAGTCAAGGGACTACCAAGAGACCCAGTACTTC
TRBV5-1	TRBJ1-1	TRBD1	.	CASSLGQGMNTEAFF	TGCGCCAGCAGCCTGGGACAGGGTATGAACACTGAAGCTTTCTTT
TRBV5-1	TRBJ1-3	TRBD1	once	CASSQWTGAGNTIYF	TGCGCCAGCAGCCAATGGACAGGGGCTGGAAACACCATATATTTT
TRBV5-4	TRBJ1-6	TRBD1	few	CASSLAGTGYSPLHF	TGTGCCAGCAGCTTGGCCGGGACAGGGTATTCACCCCTCCACTTT
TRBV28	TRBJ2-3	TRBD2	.	CASSLGLAASTDTQYF	TGTGCCAGCAGTTTGGGACTAGCGGCAAGCACAGATACGCAGTATTTT
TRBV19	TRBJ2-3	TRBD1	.	CASSPWDRENTQYF	TGTGCCAGTAGTCCGTGGGACAGGGAGAATACGCAGTATTTT
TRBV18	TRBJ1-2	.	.	CASASRDGGGYTF	TGTGCCAGCGCTTCGCGGGATGGGGGTGGCTACACCTTC
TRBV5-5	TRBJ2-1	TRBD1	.	CASSSGTGTSYNEQFF	TGTGCCAGCAGCTCCGGGACAGGGACCTCCTACAATGAGCAGTTCTTC
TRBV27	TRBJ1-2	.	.	CASSRVLTGGYTF	TGTGCCAGCAGTCGCGTCCTTACCGGGGGCTACACCTTC
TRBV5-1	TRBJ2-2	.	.	CASSLDTGNTGELFF	TGCGCCAGCAGCTTGGATACGGGGAACACCGGGGAGCTGTTTTTT
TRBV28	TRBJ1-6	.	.	CASSQGSWSPLHF	TGTGCCAGCAGCCAGGGATCTTGGTCACCCCTCCACTTT
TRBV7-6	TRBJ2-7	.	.	CASSLGSGFSYEQYF	TGTGCCAGCAGCTTAGGCTCAGGGTTCTCCTACGAGCAGTACTTC
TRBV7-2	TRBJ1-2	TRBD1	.	CASNPGQGDGYTF	TGTGCCAGCAACCCGGGACAGGGAGATGGCTACACCTTC
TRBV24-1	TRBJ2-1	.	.	CATSGHRDTVSYNEQFF	TGTGCCACCAGTGGGCACCGGGACACTGTCTCCTACAATGAGCAGTTCTTC
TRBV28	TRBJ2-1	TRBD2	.	CASSSSSGPAGGNEQFF	TGTGCCAGCAGTTCCTCATCAGGGCCGGCGGGGGGCAATGAGCAGTTCTTC
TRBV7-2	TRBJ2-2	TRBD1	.	CASSYRGLSTGELFF	TGTGCCAGCAGCTACAGGGGTTTAAGCACCGGGGAGCTGTTTTTT
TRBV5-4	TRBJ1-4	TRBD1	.	CASSLETGVNEKLFF	TGTGCCAGCAGCCTAGAGACAGGGGTTAATGAAAAACTGTTTTTT
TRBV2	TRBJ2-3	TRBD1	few	CASRIGQGARDTQYF	TGTGCCAGCCGAATCGGGCAGGGGGCGCGAGATACGCAGTATTTT
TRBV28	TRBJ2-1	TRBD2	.	CASSLSSGGSREQFF	TGTGCCAGCAGTTTATCTAGCGGGGGGTCGCGGGAGCAGTTCTTC
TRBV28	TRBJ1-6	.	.	CASSRDSPLHF	TGTGCCAGTTCCAGGGATTCACCCCTCCACTTT
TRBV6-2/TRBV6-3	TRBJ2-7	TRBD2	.	CASSLGLATYEQYF	TGTGCCAGCAGTTTGGGACTAGCAACCTACGAGCAGTACTTC
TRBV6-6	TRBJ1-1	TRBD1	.	CASGSDRETEAFF	TGTGCCAGCGGGTCGGACAGGGAAACTGAAGCTTTCTTT
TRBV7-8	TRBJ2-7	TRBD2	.	CASSLPGGRRSYEQYF	TGTGCCAGCAGCTTACCCGGCGGGAGGCGCTCCTACGAGCAGTACTTC
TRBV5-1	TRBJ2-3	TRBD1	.	CASSWLGTGVTDTQYF	TGCGCCAGCAGCTGGTTGGGGACAGGGGTCACAGATACGCAGTATTTT
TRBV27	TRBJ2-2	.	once	CASRVGPGNTGELFF	TGTGCCTCCCGAGTGGGGCCAGGCAACACCGGGGAGCTGTTTTTT
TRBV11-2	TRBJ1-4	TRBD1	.	CASSLATGVNEKLFF	TGTGCCAGCAGCTTAGCCACAGGGGTAAATGAAAAACTGTTTTTT
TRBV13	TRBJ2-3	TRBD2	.	CASSSKTGLADLTDTQYF	TGTGCCAGCAGCTCGAAAACGGGACTAGCGGACCTCACAGATACGCAGTATTTT